A single sample is the source of the 29 T cell receptor beta chains below, sequenced in a study of cytomegalovirus exposure and HLA in healthy donors. The primer mix had 60 Vbeta and 13 Jbeta primers. Assay: immunoSEQ multiplex PCR; the TCRdb copy retains only in-frame clones and omits some. The sample lists some 150,000 clones; roughly 71% were seen once. The sequenced sample consisted of PBMCs. Receptors originate from a woman in her 40s in good health and CMV-seronegative.

This sequence joins TRBV10-1 and TRBJ2-7; 8 bases fit TRBD2. V lost 3 bases, J lost 3 bases, and 7 bases stayed unmatched. Germline-derived CDR1 and CDR2 are WNHNN and SYGVQD (reference sequence). The CDR3 is 15 residues long. For the CDR3, the DNA is TGCGCCAGCAGTGATGGGCTCGCGGGGGGCTACGAGCAGTACTTC. Encoded protein: CASSDGLAGGYEQYF.

This sequence joins TRBV7-2 and TRBJ1-5; unclear D gene. This CDR3 spans 15 amino acids. V dropped 4 bases and J dropped 6 bases, with 16 bases sitting between them. Germline V gene lookup returns CDR1 SGHTA and CDR2 FQGNSA. Here the CDR3 DNA reads TGTGCCAGCAGCTACTTGCCACTCCTAATTCAGCCCCAGCATTTT. Translating gives CASSYLPLLIQPQHF.

Turning to this clone: Other nucleotide sequences from this sample produce the same CDR3. This chain uses TRBV29-1 with TRBJ1-1, with TRBD1 matching over 8 bases. The junction had 8 bases not matched to a gene; V was cut back by 6 bases and J by 5 bases. This CDR3 contains 13 residues. CDR1 is SQVTM and CDR2 is ANQGSEA in the germline V gene. DNA of the CDR3: TGCAGCGTAGAGTCCCGACAGGGGACTGAAGCTTTCTTT. The encoded protein is CSVESRQGTEAFF.

The chain is built from TRBV30 and TRBJ1-3; the match to TRBD1 covers 11 bases. This CDR3 spans 18 amino acids. The germline V gene has CDR1 GTSNPN and CDR2 SVGIG (reference sequence). The J segment lost 0 bases and the V segment lost 4 bases, leaving 11 bases of the junction unmatched. The CDR3 protein is CAWTRDRGFLSSGNTIYF. In DNA form, the CDR3 reads TGTGCCTGGACCCGGGACAGGGGGTTCCTGAGCTCTGGAAACACCATATATTTT. Full variable domain (outside the CDR3, taken from reference TRBV30 and TRBJ1-3): SQTIHQWPATLVQPVGSPLSLECTVEGTSNPNLYWYRQAAGRGLQLLFYSVGIGQISSEVPQNLSASRPQDRQFILSSKKLLLSDSGFYLCAWTRDRGFLSSGNTIYFGEGSWLTVV.

This clone was counted once. This chain connects TRBV7-8 to TRBJ1-6, with 7 bases lining up with TRBD1. There are 14 residues in the CDR3. V dropped 5 bases and J dropped 10; count of bases not matched to a gene: 8. Germline CDR1 and CDR2: SGHVS and FQNEAQ. For the CDR3, the DNA is TGTGCCAGCAGCCCGACAGGGTCTCAATCACCCCTCCACTTT. Translated: CASSPTGSQSPLHF.

This clone was seen a single time. V usage is TRBV5-5 and J usage is TRBJ1-6, with a possible D match to TRBD1 (6 bases). This CDR3 region has 16 residues. The germline V gene has CDR1 SGHKS and CDR2 YYEKEE (reference sequence). Trimming took off 5 bases at V and 6 bases at J, with 18 bases between the two ends. This CDR3 is CASRENAGVGNSPLHF. The DNA for the CDR3 is TGTGCCAGCAGGGAGAATGCAGGGGTAGGTAATTCACCCCTCCACTTT.

The chain recombines TRBV15 with TRBJ1-1, with D possibly matching TRBD1 (5 bases). The CDR3 runs to 15 residues. Germline CDR1 reads LNHNV; CDR2 reads YYDKDF (reference sequence). Trimming removed 1 base from V and 1 base from J, with 10 bases in between. The CDR3 loop reads CATSRGDTGNTEAFF. DNA for the CDR3: TGTGCCACCAGCAGAGGGGATACAGGGAACACTGAAGCTTTCTTT.

In DNA, the CDR3 is TGTGCCAGCAGGTTTTTGAGGGGCGGAGGGCCTGGCGGGGAGCTGTTTTTT. Translation: CASRFLRGGGPGGELFF. The chain recombines TRBV5-6 with TRBJ2-2; the D gene is possibly TRBD2 (6 bases). The V gene's germline CDR1 is SGHDT and CDR2 YYEEEE. V dropped 5 bases and J dropped 7 bases, with 24 bases sitting between them. This CDR3 has 17 residues.

V gene TRBV6-1 combines with J gene TRBJ2-3; D possibly corresponds to TRBD1 (5 bases). This CDR3 comprises 13 residues. CDR1 MNHNS and CDR2 SASEGT come from the germline V gene. Between the trimmed V and J ends, which lost 4 bases and 3 bases, there was a span of 8 bases. CDR3 residues: CASSGQKTDTQYF. The CDR3 DNA reads as TGTGCCAGCAGTGGACAGAAAACAGATACGCAGTATTTT.

This clone was seen once. This sequence joins TRBV19 and TRBJ1-1; perhaps TRBD1 as D (6 bases). V lost 5 bases, J lost 1 base, and 17 bases lay in between. The germline V gene encodes CDR1 LNHDA and CDR2 SQIVND (reference sequence). The length of the CDR3 is 16 residues. CDR3: CASSPPNRARNTEAFF. In DNA, the CDR3 is TGTGCCAGTAGTCCCCCTAACAGGGCTCGGAACACTGAAGCTTTCTTT.

This chain links TRBV5-1 with TRBJ2-7; the match to TRBD1 covers 11 bases. Germline assignment: CDR1 SGHRS and CDR2 YFSETQ. The length of the CDR3 is 15 residues. Trimming removed 4 bases from V and 3 bases from J; junction bases left unmatched: 6. CDR3 protein: CASSGQGAQIYEQYF. In DNA form, the CDR3 reads TGCGCCAGCAGCGGACAGGGGGCGCAGATCTACGAGCAGTACTTC.

The chain couples TRBV5-5 to TRBJ2-7, with D hard to call. The CDR3 is 16 amino acids. CDR1 and CDR2 from the germline V gene are SGHKS and YYEKEE (reference sequence). V was shortened by 0 bases and J by 0 bases, with 13 bases between the two germline ends. The CDR3 bases are TGTGCCAGCAGCTTGGAGCAGGCCATTCCCTCCTACGAGCAGTACTTC. This gives the protein CASSLEQAIPSYEQYF. Using reference TRBV5-5 and TRBJ2-7 for the parts outside the CDR3, the full variable domain is DAGVTQSPTHLIKTRGQQVTLRCSPISGHKSVSWYQQVLGQGPQFIFQYYEKEERGRGNFPDRFSARQFPNYSSELNVNALLLGDSALYLCASSLEQAIPSYEQYFGPGTRLTVT.

This clone was observed a few times. The chain combines TRBV4-1 with TRBJ1-5; 9 bases line up with TRBD1. Trimming cost V 4 bases and J 4 bases; bases outside gene matches: 5. Per the germline V gene, CDR1 is MGHRA and CDR2 is YSYEKL. This CDR3 region has 15 residues. The CDR3 DNA is TGCGCCAGCAGCCTAACAGACAGGGGGAATCAGCCCCAGCATTTT. Amino acid sequence: CASSLTDRGNQPQHF.

The chain recombines TRBV29-1 with TRBJ2-1, with D possibly matching TRBD2 (7 bases). The germline CDR1 and CDR2 sequences are SQVTM and ANQGSEA. This CDR3 comprises 16 residues. Trimming cost V 5 bases and J 3 bases, with 20 bases left between them. The CDR3 is CSVRQGRAEYYNEQFF. CDR3 nucleotide sequence: TGCAGCGTTCGCCAGGGGAGGGCTGAGTACTACAATGAGCAGTTCTTC.

The rearrangement links TRBV5-1 to TRBJ1-4; D is perhaps TRBD1 (5 bases). This CDR3 is built from 15 residues. Trimming shortened V by 4 bases and J by 6 bases, and 16 bases separated the two germline ends. Germline assignment: CDR1 SGHRS and CDR2 YFSETQ. The CDR3 reads CASSTNVGPDEKLFF. The CDR3 coding sequence is TGCGCCAGCAGCACAAACGTGGGGCCAGATGAAAAACTGTTTTTT.

The chain is built from TRBV11-1 and TRBJ1-1; 10 nucleotides match TRBD1. The CDR3 is made up of 16 amino acids. V lost 5 bases and J lost 3; bases outside the gene matches: 9. CDR1 is SGHAT, CDR2 FQDESV, per germline (reference sequence). Here the CDR3 reads CASSPLPGTGDTEAFF. In DNA form, the CDR3 reads TGTGCCAGCAGCCCTCTACCCGGGACAGGGGACACTGAAGCTTTCTTT.

This clone was counted between two and nine times. CDR3 sequence: CSARTNYEQYF. CDR3 coding DNA: TGCAGTGCTAGAACTAACTACGAGCAGTACTTC. This chain uses TRBV20-1 with TRBJ2-7; no definite D call. This CDR3 has 11 amino acids. Germline V gene lookup returns CDR1 DFQATT and CDR2 SNEGSKA (reference sequence). Deletions cut 2 bases from V and 3 bases from J, with 5 bases between.

V gene TRBV5-6 combines with J gene TRBJ1-2; weak D call: TRBD1 (6 bases). Germline assignment: CDR1 SGHDT and CDR2 YYEEEE. V shed 0 bases and J shed 4 bases, with 16 bases lying between them. The CDR3 extends over 16 amino acids. CDR3 in amino acids: CASSLGGGSSPYGYTF. CDR3 bases: TGTGCCAGCAGCTTGGGGGGGGGCAGTTCGCCCTATGGCTACACCTTC.

This chain links TRBV28 with TRBJ2-5; D gene unclear. V was shortened by 2 bases and J by 1 base, with 5 bases between the two germline ends. The CDR3 consists of 13 residues. Germline CDR1 and CDR2: MDHEN and SYDVKM. The CDR3 DNA follows: TGTGCCAGCAGTTTACACTTCCAAGAGACCCAGTACTTC. This gives the protein CASSLHFQETQYF.

This chain links TRBV6-6 with TRBJ2-7; 7 bases line up with TRBD1. Per the germline V gene, CDR1 is MNHNY and CDR2 is SVGAGI (reference sequence). Trimming took 10 bases from V and 2 from J; bases not matched to a gene: 14. The CDR3 has 15 amino acids. The CDR3 sequence is CATWGSGTEAYEQYF. In nucleotides, the CDR3 is TGTGCCACATGGGGTTCCGGGACAGAAGCCTACGAGCAGTACTTC.

The chain carries TRBV10-2 and TRBJ2-7; 12 nucleotides line up with TRBD2. The CDR3 totals 14 residues. Germline loops: CDR1 WSHSY, CDR2 SAAADI. J was trimmed by 2 bases and V by 5 bases; bases with no gene match: 1. CDR3 amino acids: CASSRLAGAYEQYF. CDR3 sequence (DNA): TGCGCCAGCAGTCGACTAGCGGGGGCCTACGAGCAGTACTTC.

This chain uses TRBV12-5 with TRBJ1-3; D is unresolved. The CDR3 spans 14 residues. Germline CDR1 and CDR2: LGHNT and FRNRAP. Trimming removed 6 bases from V and 0 bases from J, with 9 bases in between. The CDR3 protein is CASGTGNSGNTIYF. The CDR3 DNA sequence: TGTGCTAGTGGAACGGGAAACTCTGGAAACACCATATATTTT.

The chain recombines TRBV7-6 with TRBJ2-7; D perhaps matches TRBD2 (6 bases). CDR3 length equals 13 residues. Germline V lookup: CDR1 SGHVS, CDR2 FNYEAQ. Trimming cost V 5 bases and J 4 bases, with 12 bases left between them. The CDR3 DNA reads TGTGCCAGCAGCCGGGACTTTTCGTACGAGCAGTACTTC. Its translation is CASSRDFSYEQYF.

This clone was seen a handful of times. V gene TRBV7-2 combines with J gene TRBJ1-2; D might be TRBD1 (6 bases). V was pared by 5 bases and J by 9 bases, with 13 bases between. Germline CDR1 and CDR2: SGHTA and FQGNSA. CDR3 length: 12 residues. DNA of the CDR3: TGTGCCAGCAGCGTACAGGGTATGAGCTACACCTTC. Protein: CASSVQGMSYTF.

To note about this clone: A read error may produce the germline difference seen at one junction end. The chain links TRBV7-7 to TRBJ1-3, with TRBD1 identical over 8 bases. The CDR3 covers 15 residues. Germline values: CDR1 SSHAT, CDR2 FNYEAQ (reference sequence). The CDR3 DNA reads TGTGCTAGCAGCCACGGGACAGGTTCTGGAAACACCATATATTTT. The encoded protein is CASSHGTGSGNTIYF.

In its sample, this clone was seen a few times. The V gene is TRBV28, the J gene TRBJ2-1, with TRBD1 as a possible D gene (6 bases). V shed 6 bases and J shed 12 bases, with 15 bases lying between them. CDR1 is MDHEN, CDR2 SYDVKM, per germline. The length of the CDR3 is 12 residues. For the CDR3, the DNA is TGTGCCAGCAGCCCTGATACAGGGCTGCAGTTCTTC. Translation gives CASSPDTGLQFF.

In this sample, this clone turned up once. The V gene is TRBV2, the J gene TRBJ2-2; a weak D match, TRBD1 (5 bases). CDR3 length: 12 residues. The germline gives CDR1 SNHLY, CDR2 FYNNEI. V was shortened by 6 bases and J by 3 bases, with 5 bases between the two germline ends. The CDR3 bases are TGTGCCAGCAGCAGGGACACCGGGGAGCTGTTTTTT. Residues: CASSRDTGELFF.

V is TRBV6-4 and J is TRBJ1-1; a possible D gene is TRBD1 (5 bases). This CDR3 has 13 residues. With 2 bases removed from V and 1 base from J, the gap between germline ends came to 5 bases. Germline assignment: CDR1 MRHNA and CDR2 SNTAGT. For the CDR3, the DNA is TGTGCCAGCAGTGACAGGGGGAACACTGAAGCTTTCTTT. It is translated as CASSDRGNTEAFF.

This chain links TRBV7-3 with TRBJ2-3; 12 bases are shared with TRBD2. Germline-derived CDR1 and CDR2 are SGHTA and FQGTGA. J lost 4 bases, V lost 4 bases, and 0 bases had no gene match. The CDR3 covers 14 residues. CDR3 DNA sequence: TGTGCCAGCAGCTGGACTAGCGGGGCAGATACGCAGTATTTT. Translation gives CASSWTSGADTQYF. The complete variable domain, with remaining parts taken from reference TRBV7-3 and TRBJ2-3, reads GAGVSQTPSNKVTEKGKYVELRCDPISGHTALYWYRQSLGQGPEFLIYFQGTGAADDSGLPNDRFFAVRPEGSVSTLKIQRTERGDSAVYLCASSWTSGADTQYFGPGTRLTVL.